This section outlines one T cell receptor beta chain sequence together with its context. Its antigen remains unknown. The CDR3 sequence is 15 residues long. Germline CDR1 is SGHNT and CDR2 is YENEEA. Losses at the gene ends were 1 base for V and 3 bases for J; bases not matched to a gene: 4. The sample is drawn from a study of T cells in localized non-small cell lung cancer. Points from the study as a whole: Heterogeneity remains possible because sequencing was limited to only one tumor region. A median about 50 of the top 100 tumor clones appeared in adjacent lung. Uninvolved adjacent lung had higher T cell clonality than tumor and all other tissues.

Produced via immunoSEQ multiplex PCR; TCRdb's table is partial and in-frame only. The profile covers over 1,000 clones, with 22% appearing a single time and 17% taken by the ten largest. The sequence was obtained from a woman between 40 and 69 years old with stage I lung adenocarcinoma. Sequenced here: normal lung tissue next to the tumor, sampled before any cancer treatment. The chain couples TRBV11-3 to TRBJ2-3, with 7 bases identical to TRBD1. The CDR3 spells CASSLGQGRTDTQYF. In nucleotides, the CDR3 is TGTGCCAGCAGCTTAGGACAGGGTAGGACAGATACGCAGTATTTT.